A selection of T cell receptor beta chains follows, all from one sample in a study of T-cell memory formation after mild COVID-19. Each CDR3 protein is one row after TCRdb ran MiXCR on the 5' RACE reads. The profile shows about 350,000 distinct CDR3 sequences, roughly 13% of them singletons. The specimen was PBMCs or a T cell subset sorted from them (not recorded which). These receptors originate from a young man who had mild COVID-19 (a few samples of this study predate the infection). Cell type and time point are not known. Both conserved end residues are part of each CDR3. The D gene is left open where the match is weak. A clone size is listed for some rows: how often the clone was seen (once, few, many), or a class if it is expanded.

V	size	J	D	DNA	CDR3
TRBV4-3	few	TRBJ1-4	.	TGCGCCAGCAGCCTACAGGGACTCGTTAATGAAAAACTGTTTTTT	CASSLQGLVNEKLFF
TRBV5-1	many	TRBJ1-6	.	TGCGCCAGCAGCTTGGATGGGGCGTTTGGTTCACCCCTCCACTTT	CASSLDGAFGSPLHF
TRBV6-2/TRBV6-3	.	TRBJ1-1	.	TGTGCCAGCACCCCCTTTATAAGCGCTGAAGCTTTCTTT	CASTPFISAEAFF
TRBV27	.	TRBJ2-5	.	TGTGCCAGCAGTTTGGGGGCGATCGGGGGAGAGACCCAGTACTTC	CASSLGAIGGETQYF
TRBV7-2	.	TRBJ2-1	.	TGTGCCAGCAGCTGGGGGGGGGCCCAGTGGAATGAGCAGTTCTTC	CASSWGGAQWNEQFF
TRBV20-1	.	TRBJ2-5	TRBD2	TGCAGTGCTAGAGCCTTCGGAAGCCGGGGGGGCTTTGGAGAGACCCAGTACTTC	CSARAFGSRGGFGETQYF
TRBV10-3	few	TRBJ1-6	TRBD1	TGTGCCATCAGTGAGTCGGCTACGGGGACAGTCAATTCACCCCTCCACTTT	CAISESATGTVNSPLHF
TRBV12-3/TRBV12-4	few	TRBJ1-1	.	TGTGCCAGCACCAATCACGGGGGCATGAACACTGAAGCTTTCTTT	CASTNHGGMNTEAFF
TRBV7-8	few	TRBJ2-3	.	TGTGCCAGCAGCCATGAACAGGGGAGGAGGTCGCAGTATTTT	CASSHEQGRRSQYF
TRBV29-1	.	TRBJ2-1	.	TGCAGCGCACTAGGGGTCCCCCCCTACAATGAGCAGTTCTTC	CSALGVPPYNEQFF
TRBV5-1	.	TRBJ1-2	TRBD1	TGCGCCAGCAGCTTCCGGGACAGGACCTATGGCTACACCTTC	CASSFRDRTYGYTF
TRBV7-8	.	TRBJ1-2	.	TGTGCCAGCAGCTTAGTCGAAGGACAGCCGTATGGCTACACCTTC	CASSLVEGQPYGYTF
TRBV7-6	.	TRBJ1-1	.	TGTGCCAGCAGCTCCATGTCGGGTTGGAACACTGAAGCTTTCTTT	CASSSMSGWNTEAFF
TRBV5-1	.	TRBJ2-5	TRBD2	TGCGCCAGCAGCTTTGGGCTAGCGGGGGCAGAGACCCAGTACTTC	CASSFGLAGAETQYF
TRBV6-2/TRBV6-3	few	TRBJ2-2	.	TGTGCCAGCACGGTGGACGGGGAGCTGTTTTTT	CASTVDGELFF
TRBV7-9	.	TRBJ2-3	TRBD2	TGTGCCAGCAGCTTACTGGCTAGCGGGGAGACAGATACGCAGTATTTT	CASSLLASGETDTQYF
TRBV11-1	few	TRBJ1-2	.	TGTGCCAGCAGCTACCAGGGCGGGGGATCTGGCTACACCTTC	CASSYQGGGSGYTF
TRBV7-2	few	TRBJ2-5	.	TGTGCCAGCAGCTTAGCAGGGGCTGGGACCCAGTACTTC	CASSLAGAGTQYF
TRBV20-1	many	TRBJ2-4	.	TGCAGTGCTAGACTCGGGGTCAAAAACATTCAGTACTTC	CSARLGVKNIQYF
TRBV4-2	few	TRBJ2-5	TRBD2	TGTGCCAGCAGCCAGGCCCGCAGCGGGGGGGAAGAGACCCAGTACTTC	CASSQARSGGEETQYF
TRBV4-2	.	TRBJ2-2	.	TGTGCCAGCAGCCAAGATGCGGGGACCCTGACCGGGGAGCTGTTTTTT	CASSQDAGTLTGELFF
TRBV24-1	.	TRBJ1-5	.	TGTGCCACCAGTGATGGGGCTCAGCCCCAGCATTTT	CATSDGAQPQHF
TRBV7-2	few	TRBJ2-5	.	TGTGCCACCTCCGTCAGGGGTACTGAGACCCAGTACTTC	CATSVRGTETQYF
TRBV4-3	.	TRBJ1-2	.	TGCGCCAGCAGCCAAGATATAAGACCCGATGGCTACACCTTC	CASSQDIRPDGYTF
TRBV7-9	.	TRBJ2-2	.	TGTGCCAGCAGCTGGGCAGGGACCGGGGAGCTGTTTTTT	CASSWAGTGELFF
TRBV12-3/TRBV12-4	.	TRBJ1-1	.	TGTGCCAGCAGCTCTAGTAGCACTGAAGCTTTCTTT	CASSSSSTEAFF
TRBV7-9	.	TRBJ2-1	.	TGTGCCAGCAGCTCAGGGAAGGGATACAATGAGCAGTTCTTC	CASSSGKGYNEQFF
TRBV6-6	few	TRBJ1-3	.	TGTGCCAGCAGTTTACTACATTTCTCGGGAAACACCATATATTTT	CASSLLHFSGNTIYF
TRBV19	few	TRBJ2-2	.	TGTGCCAGTAGTACATCGACTGATACCGGGGAGCTGTTTTTT	CASSTSTDTGELFF
TRBV12-3/TRBV12-4	.	TRBJ2-3	.	TGTGCCAGCAGTGCCAGAGGTACGCAGTATTTT	CASSARGTQYF
TRBV12-3/TRBV12-4	many	TRBJ1-2	.	TGTGCCAGCAGTTGGGGGGATGGCTATGGCTACACCTTC	CASSWGDGYGYTF
TRBV19	few	TRBJ2-3	TRBD1	TGTGCCAGTAGTATCGGACAGGGGGATGCGGATACGCAGTATTTT	CASSIGQGDADTQYF
TRBV7-9	few	TRBJ1-5	.	TGTGCCAGCAGCCCTTACAGAGAACAGCCCCAGCATTTT	CASSPYREQPQHF
TRBV4-3	few	TRBJ1-5	.	TGCGCCAGCAGCCAAATGAGAGGTCAGCCCCAGCATTTT	CASSQMRGQPQHF
TRBV2	few	TRBJ1-1	.	TGTGCCAGCAGTGAAGCTCGACAGATAGGGGGTACTGAAGCTTTCTTT	CASSEARQIGGTEAFF
TRBV3-1	.	TRBJ1-2	.	TGTGCCAGCAGCCACATCACCTACAGGCAGACTAACTATGGCTACACCTTC	CASSHITYRQTNYGYTF
TRBV20-1	many	TRBJ2-5	.	TGCAGTGCTAGAGACGGCAGGCCCCAAGAGACCCAGTACTTC	CSARDGRPQETQYF
TRBV5-1	few	TRBJ2-1	TRBD2	TGCGCCAGCAGCTTGGATAGCGGGTCCTACAATGAGCAGTTCTTC	CASSLDSGSYNEQFF
TRBV19	.	TRBJ2-2	.	TGTGCCAGTAGCGGACTGTTCACCGGGGAGCTGTTTTTT	CASSGLFTGELFF
TRBV5-1	many	TRBJ2-1	.	TGCGCCAGCAGCGGGGGACTTTCCTACAATGAGCAGTTCTTC	CASSGGLSYNEQFF
TRBV10-2	.	TRBJ2-7	.	TGCGCCAGCAGTGAGTCGGACCCCCTCTACGAGCAGTACTTC	CASSESDPLYEQYF
TRBV29-1	many	TRBJ1-1	.	TGCAGCGGGTATAAGTTGATGAACACTGAAGCTTTCTTT	CSGYKLMNTEAFF
TRBV24-1	many	TRBJ2-3	.	TGTGCCACCAGTGACGGGGCGGGAGATACGCAGTATTTT	CATSDGAGDTQYF
TRBV20-1	many	TRBJ1-5	.	TGCAGTGCTAGTTATAGTTATAGCAATCAGCCCCAGCATTTT	CSASYSYSNQPQHF
TRBV7-6	.	TRBJ2-2	.	TGTGCCAGCAGCCCAAGGGGGGTGAACACCGGGGAGCTGTTTTTT	CASSPRGVNTGELFF
TRBV6-2/TRBV6-3	few	TRBJ1-5	.	TGTGCCACGGGGATAGGGGCTAGCAATCAGCCCCAGCATTTT	CATGIGASNQPQHF
TRBV5-1	.	TRBJ1-1	.	TGCGCCAGCAGCTTCCTAATGACAGCTTTGAACACTGAAGCTTTCTTT	CASSFLMTALNTEAFF
TRBV9	.	TRBJ2-7	TRBD2	TGTGCCAGCAGCGCGTCGGAGCGGGGGGCCGTCTACGAGCAGTACTTC	CASSASERGAVYEQYF
TRBV15	.	TRBJ1-3	.	TGTGCCACCAGCAGAGATCGTGGGGGTACCATATATTTT	CATSRDRGGTIYF
TRBV10-3	.	TRBJ1-1	.	TGTGCCATCAGTGAAAGGTACACTGAAGCTTTCTTT	CAISERYTEAFF